These 7 T cell receptor beta chains originate from one sample sequenced in a study of persistence of HIV-infected CD4 T cells (dated by TCRdb to the early 2020s). The treatment or condition label corresponds to: suppressive antiretroviral therapy. Lysates of CMV-infected fibroblasts were used at about 10 ug/mL for cell stimulation. Nonresponding CD40L-negative CD69-negative CD45RO-high memory CD4+ T cells were sorted as memory populations depleted of antigen-responding cells. The immunoSEQ hsTCRB assay version 4 in survey mode was used to sequence TCRbeta repertoires from genomic DNA. TCRdb re-hosts the immuneACCESS table, in-frame sequences only. Its copies lack some clones; in the studies checked, an unresolved V gene accounts for under half of them, and the cause for the rest is not known. The sample data list over 25,000 clones, and 65% to 90% of these were observed just once. Over 0.7% of the sample rests with the top ten.

No antigens are known for them. The sequences come from CD4+ T cells sorted from PBMCs after roughly 18-hour stimulation, collected from a patient who received antiretroviral therapy. What the cell subset or site label conveys for this sample: CD40L-CD69- CD45RO-high memory CD4 T cells not responding to CMV lysate. The receptors were gathered from an adult man with HIV who was CMV-seropositive.

The chain combines TRBV6-5 with TRBJ2-4; no clear D. This CDR3 is 11 amino acids long. V gave up 4 bases and J gave up 13 bases, with 11 bases separating them. Per germline, CDR1 MNHEY and CDR2 SVGAGI. The CDR3 bases are TGTGCCAGCAGTTTACAGAGAAGGCAGTACTTC. The encoded protein is CASSLQRRQYF.

The CDR3 loop is CASSLGAGTDTQYF. CDR3 nucleotides: TGTGCCAGCAGCTTAGGGGCGGGCACAGATACGCAGTATTTT. The V call is TRBV7-2, the J call TRBJ2-3; the D is unclear. V was pared by 1 base and J by 1 base, with 6 bases between. CDR1 and CDR2 (germline): SGHTA, FQGNSA. The CDR3 runs 14 residues.

J is TRBJ2-5 and V is TRBV5-4; 11 nucleotides match TRBD1. Germline CDR1 is SGHNT and CDR2 is YYREEE (reference sequence). V was pared by 2 bases and J by 1 base, with 7 bases of the junction left unmatched. This CDR3 has 17 residues. CDR3 loop: CASSLGQGANLQETQYF. The DNA of the CDR3 is TGTGCCAGCAGCTTAGGACAGGGGGCAAACCTCCAAGAGACCCAGTACTTC. The full variable domain, in which reference TRBV5-4 and TRBJ2-5 provide the parts outside the CDR3, is ETGVTQSPTHLIKTRGQQVTLRCSSQSGHNTVSWYQQALGQGPQFIFQYYREEENGRGNFPPRFSGLQFPNYSSELNVNALELDDSALYLCASSLGQGANLQETQYFGPGTRLLVL.

This chain joins TRBV6-5 and TRBJ1-3; D ambiguous. CDR1 is MNHEY, CDR2 SVGAGI, per germline. Trimming shortened V by 6 bases and J by 4 bases, and 16 bases separated the two germline ends. This CDR3 contains 15 residues. For the CDR3, the DNA is TGTGCCAGCAGCCTGGCAGGAACTTCGGGAAACACCATATATTTT. It codes for CASSLAGTSGNTIYF.

The V gene is TRBV3-1 (or the pseudogene TRBV3-2), the J gene TRBJ1-2; 9 nucleotides line up with TRBD1. The CDR3 sequence is 15 residues long. CDR1 is LGHDT and CDR2 is YNNKEL in the germline V gene (reference sequence). V lost 7 bases and J lost 3; bases outside the gene matches: 9. The CDR3 DNA is TGTGCCAGCACCCAGGGGGACAGGGTTCACTATGGCTACACCTTC. Residues: CASTQGDRVHYGYTF.

The chain has TRBV28 and TRBJ1-2, with 10 bases fitting TRBD1. J was trimmed by 4 bases and V by 6 bases; bases with no gene match: 11. This CDR3 has 16 amino acids. Germline V gene data show CDR1 as MDHEN and CDR2 as SYDVKM. The CDR3 here is CASSPGQGRPGYGYTF. The CDR3 nucleotides are TGTGCCAGCAGCCCGGGACAGGGGCGACCAGGCTATGGCTACACCTTC.

The V call is TRBV6-5, the J call TRBJ1-3; D gene unclear. This CDR3 spans 15 amino acids. The germline gives CDR1 MNHEY, CDR2 SVGAGI. Trimming took 5 bases from V and 0 from J, leaving 11 bases between them. CDR3 DNA sequence: TGTGCCAGCAGTCCCCGTGAACACTCTGGAAACACCATATATTTT. Protein sequence: CASSPREHSGNTIYF.